Only a few counts were recorded for the clone carrying this T cell receptor (beta chain). The target antigen is unknown. This entry belongs to a study of T cell responses to AZD1222 COVID-19 vaccine. Study-level points and caveats: Baseline seropositives among AZD1222 recipients totaled only six or seven. Once two AZD1222 doses were given, Spike-specific TCR breadth and depth went up.

Method: immunoSEQ multiplex PCR; TCRdb's copy keeps in-frame clones and lacks some. The table includes roughly 100,000 clones, over 90% detected once. CDR1 and CDR2 (germline): MDHEN, SYDVKM. V was trimmed by 3 bases and J by 4 bases, leaving 13 bases between them. This CDR3 has 15 residues. V is TRBV28 and J is TRBJ2-1; either TRBD1 or TRBD2 may fit D (5 bases each). The starting material was peripheral blood, obtained on day 0 of AZD1222 vaccination. The sequence came from an adult in good health. The CDR3 DNA follows: TGTGCCAGCAGTTTCGGGGACCCCGGTTACAATGAGCAGTTCTTC. Amino acid sequence: CASSFGDPGYNEQFF.